Sequencing of this T cell receptor beta chain was carried out in a study of blood T cell repertoires in COVID-19. Trimming at V came to 4 bases and at J to 6 bases, leaving 8 bases not matched to a gene. This CDR3 has 15 amino acids. The germline V gene has CDR1 SGHDT and CDR2 YYEEEE. Measured with immunoSEQ multiplex PCR; TCRdb has only the in-frame clones, and not every one. Of some 48,000 clones in the sample, 70% to 85% were seen once. This chain links TRBV5-6 with TRBJ1-5; TRBD1 aligns across 9 bases. Material: peripheral blood. This TCR was recovered from a human donor in a cohort sampled during active COVID-19. DNA for the CDR3: TGTGCCAGCAGCCCTGGACAGGGGAAAGGTCAGCCCCAGCATTTT. As protein: CASSPGQGKGQPQHF.